The 27 T cell receptor beta chains given below trace back to one sample, sequenced in a study of PD-L1 blockade in urothelial cancer (dated by TCRdb to about 2017). The sample's time point label, decoded: pretreatment peripheral blood. The library was produced with the immunoSEQ multiplex PCR assay. TCRdb re-hosts the immuneACCESS table, in-frame sequences only. Its copies lack some clones; in the studies checked, an unresolved V gene accounts for under half of them, and the cause for the rest is not known. The table for this sample lists approximately 79,000 clones; over 80% of them were counted only once. The top ten constitute approximately 6.7% of the sample. The sequences come from PBMCs, collected around atezolizumab (anti-PD-L1) treatment. Receptors originate from a man aged 35 to 55 with urothelial cancer.

The chain carries TRBV28 and TRBJ2-2; TRBD1 agrees at 9 bases. J was trimmed by 7 bases and V by 4 bases; bases with no gene match: 7. CDR1 is MDHEN, CDR2 SYDVKM, per germline. This CDR3 has 15 residues. This CDR3 is CASSSPGTGSGELFF. The CDR3 nucleotides read TGTGCCAGCAGTTCTCCCGGGACAGGGAGCGGGGAGCTGTTTTTT.

The chain employs TRBV19 and TRBJ1-1, with D tentatively TRBD1 (6 bases). V dropped 6 bases and J dropped 0 bases, with 20 bases sitting between them. The CDR3 has 17 amino acids. Germline CDR1 and CDR2: LNHDA and SQIVND (reference sequence). The CDR3 bases are TGTGCCAGTAGCACCGGCGGGGGGCGCGTCTTGAACACTGAAGCTTTCTTT. It translates to CASSTGGGRVLNTEAFF.

The J gene is TRBJ2-7, the V gene TRBV10-1; 7 bases line up with TRBD1. The CDR3 contains 14 residues. With 4 bases clipped from V and 2 bases from J, the junction kept 5 bases outside the gene matches. Germline-derived CDR1 and CDR2 are WNHNN and SYGVQD (reference sequence). As DNA, the CDR3 is TGCGCCAGCAGTGTTCAGGGGGTTCCCTACGAGCAGTACTTC. Protein sequence: CASSVQGVPYEQYF.

The chain uses TRBV7-2 and TRBJ2-7, with 9 positions matching TRBD2. Trimming cost V 8 bases and J 2 bases; bases outside gene matches: 7. Germline CDR1 reads SGHTA; CDR2 reads FQGNSA. The CDR3 contains 14 residues. As DNA, the CDR3 is TGTGCCAGCTCGCGACTAGCGGCAACCTACGAGCAGTACTTC. Its protein product is CASSRLAATYEQYF. The full variable domain, completed using reference TRBV7-2 and TRBJ2-7, is GAGVSQSPSNKVTEKGKDVELRCDPISGHTALYWYRQSLGQGLEFLIYFQGNSAPDKSGLPSDRFSAERTGGSVSTLTIQRTQQEDSAVYLCASSRLAATYEQYFGPGTRLTVT.

V usage is TRBV5-1 and J usage is TRBJ2-5, with 7 bases aligning to TRBD2. The CDR3 is made up of 15 amino acids. Losses at the gene ends were 1 base for V and 5 bases for J; bases not matched to a gene: 8. From germline, CDR1 is SGHRS and CDR2 YFSETQ. CDR3 loop: CASSLFPGGGETQYF. The CDR3 nucleotides are TGCGCCAGCAGCTTGTTTCCGGGAGGAGGTGAGACCCAGTACTTC.

V usage is TRBV10-3 and J usage is TRBJ1-1, with a weak D call TRBD1 (5 bases). V was trimmed by 4 bases and J by 1 base, leaving 22 bases between them. CDR1 is ENHRY, CDR2 SYGVKD, per germline. The CDR3 length is 18 residues. The CDR3 loop is CAISASWGEPTQNTEAFF. Written as DNA, the CDR3 is TGTGCCATCAGTGCTAGTTGGGGGGAACCGACACAGAACACTGAAGCTTTCTTT.

This chain links TRBV6-1 with TRBJ2-7, with a tentative D call TRBD2 (6 bases). Germline V gene data show CDR1 as MNHNS and CDR2 as SASEGT. This CDR3 spans 12 amino acids. V was clipped by 6 bases and J by 5 bases, with 11 bases between them. The DNA for the CDR3 is TGTGCCAGCAGCTTAACGGGGGACGAGCAGTACTTC. Translation: CASSLTGDEQYF.

The CDR3 region is CASGQLNTEAFF. As DNA, the CDR3 is TGTGCCAGCGGACAGTTGAACACTGAAGCTTTCTTT. V is TRBV19 and J is TRBJ1-1; D possibly corresponds to TRBD1 (6 bases). Trimming pared 9 bases from V and 0 bases from J, leaving 8 bases between. This CDR3 has 12 amino acids. From germline, CDR1 is LNHDA and CDR2 SQIVND (reference sequence).

The chain uses TRBV6-6 and TRBJ1-4, with 9 nucleotides matching TRBD1. V was pared by 5 bases and J by 8 bases, with 6 bases of the junction left unmatched. This CDR3 contains 14 residues. CDR1 and CDR2 from the germline V gene are MNHNY and SVGAGI (reference sequence). The CDR3 loop is CASSTRTGVEKLFF. The CDR3 nucleotides are TGTGCCAGCAGTACGCGGACAGGGGTCGAAAAACTGTTTTTT.

The J gene is TRBJ2-5, the V gene TRBV18; 9 positions match TRBD2. From germline, CDR1 is KGHSH and CDR2 LQKENI. Trimming removed 8 bases from V and 5 bases from J; junction bases left unmatched: 12. The CDR3 spans 15 residues. The chain's CDR3 is CASSITSGQEETQYF. The CDR3 coding sequence is TGTGCCAGCAGCATTACTAGCGGGCAAGAGGAGACCCAGTACTTC. Full variable domain (missing parts from reference TRBV18 and TRBJ2-5): NAGVMQNPRHLVRRRGQEARLRCSPMKGHSHVYWYRQLPEEGLKFMVYLQKENIIDESGMPKERFSAEFPKEGPSILRIQQVVRGDSAAYFCASSITSGQEETQYFGPGTRLLVL.

This clone was seen a few times. The chain combines TRBV7-9 with TRBJ2-3; 7 bases line up with TRBD2. The CDR3 length is 16 residues. The V segment lost 1 base and the J segment 6 bases; nucleotides outside the gene matches: 10. Germline-derived CDR1 and CDR2 are SEHNR and FQNEAQ (reference sequence). In DNA form, the CDR3 reads TGTGCCAGCAGCTTAGTGCGGGGGTCTTATGGGGATACGCAGTATTTT. Its protein product is CASSLVRGSYGDTQYF.

The chain joins TRBV27 to TRBJ2-6, with D possibly matching TRBD2 (5 bases). CDR1 MNHEY and CDR2 SMNVEV come from the germline V gene (reference sequence). V lost 4 bases, J lost 0 bases, and 10 bases lay in between. This CDR3 has 16 amino acids. CDR3 sequence (DNA): TGTGCCAGCAGTTCGGTAGGACTCTCTGGGGCCAACGTCCTGACTTTC. This gives the protein CASSSVGLSGANVLTF.

The chain carries TRBV30 and TRBJ1-5; 7 nucleotides agree with TRBD1. The germline V gene encodes CDR1 GTSNPN and CDR2 SVGIG (reference sequence). Trimming removed 2 bases from V and 1 base from J; junction bases left unmatched: 5. The CDR3 has 15 amino acids. The CDR3 sequence is CAWSQQGISNQPQHF. The CDR3 bases are TGTGCCTGGAGTCAACAGGGGATAAGCAATCAGCCCCAGCATTTT.

The V call is TRBV5-4, the J call TRBJ2-2; D may be TRBD2 (5 bases). Between the trimmed V and J ends, which lost 3 bases and 1 base, there was a span of 16 bases. Germline lookup yields CDR1 SGHNT and CDR2 YYREEE (reference sequence). This CDR3 region has 17 residues. CDR3 amino acids: CASSSGLLLGNTGELFF. In DNA form, the CDR3 reads TGTGCCAGCAGCTCGGGATTACTCCTCGGGAACACCGGGGAGCTGTTTTTT.

The rearrangement joins TRBV5-4 to TRBJ2-6; D is possibly TRBD2 (6 bases). The CDR3 loop spans 15 amino acids. V was clipped by 5 bases and J by 4 bases, with 13 bases between them. CDR1 and CDR2 (germline): SGHNT, YYREEE (reference sequence). The CDR3 coding sequence is TGTGCCAGCAGTGGAGGGTTGGGGGGGGCCAACGTCCTGACTTTC. Its translation: CASSGGLGGANVLTF.

The chain carries TRBV6-6 and TRBJ1-2; tentative D call: TRBD1 (6 bases). In germline, CDR1 is MNHNY, CDR2 SVGAGI (reference sequence). CDR3 length: 15 amino acids. With 2 bases removed from V and 2 bases from J, the gap between germline ends came to 12 bases. The CDR3: CASSYTRQDNYGYTF. The CDR3 region has the DNA TGTGCCAGCAGTTACACGCGACAGGACAACTATGGCTACACCTTC.

This chain joins TRBV4-1 and TRBJ2-7; D is unclear. This CDR3 comprises 14 residues. CDR1 is MGHRA, CDR2 YSYEKL, per germline. Trimming removed 2 bases at V and 3 bases at J, with 11 bases between. CDR3 loop: CASSQSSQNYEQYF. CDR3 DNA sequence: TGCGCCAGCAGCCAATCGTCCCAGAACTACGAGCAGTACTTC.

V and J are TRBV7-3 and TRBJ2-1; D perhaps matches TRBD2 (6 bases). The germline V gene encodes CDR1 SGHTA and CDR2 FQGTGA. V dropped 5 bases and J dropped 0 bases, with 11 bases sitting between them. This CDR3 region has 15 residues. The CDR3 DNA reads as TGTGCCAGCAGCGAACGGGAGAGCTCCTACAATGAGCAGTTCTTC. It is translated as CASSERESSYNEQFF.

V and J are TRBV19 and TRBJ2-3; the D is unclear. The CDR3 extends over 12 amino acids. Looked up from germline, CDR1 is LNHDA and CDR2 is SQIVND (reference sequence). The ends were cut back, 7 bases at V and 3 bases at J, with 8 bases in the middle. The CDR3 bases are TGTGCCAGTACTGGCCGAACAGATACGCAGTATTTT. This translates into CASTGRTDTQYF.

CDR3 sequence: CASSPGTSGDEQFF. The CDR3 coding sequence is TGTGCCAGCAGCCCAGGGACTAGCGGGGATGAGCAGTTCTTC. The chain has TRBV9 and TRBJ2-1; 13 bases are a match to TRBD2. V trimming: 4 bases; J trimming: 8 bases; junction bases outside the gene matches: 3. Germline V CDR1 and CDR2: SGDLS, YYNGEE. The CDR3 totals 14 residues.

The chain couples TRBV28 to TRBJ2-5, with 8 bases lining up with TRBD1. The CDR3 is 15 residues long. After removal of 5 bases from V and 5 bases from J, the junction contained 10 bases not matched to a gene. Germline CDR1 MDHEN, CDR2 SYDVKM. CDR3 loop: CASSGQGSWRETQYF. The DNA for the CDR3 is TGTGCCAGCAGTGGACAGGGAAGCTGGAGGGAGACCCAGTACTTC. Full variable domain (rest looked up from reference TRBV28 and TRBJ2-5): DVKVTQSSRYLVKRTGEKVFLECVQDMDHENMFWYRQDPGLGLRLIYFSYDVKMKEKGDIPEGYSVSREKKERFSLILESASTNQTSMYLCASSGQGSWRETQYFGPGTRLLVL.

The sample holds a few counts of this clone. The rearrangement uses TRBV5-1 and TRBJ2-1, with D tentatively TRBD2 (6 bases). The V end lost 5 bases, the J end lost 9 bases, and 15 bases lay between the germline ends. The germline gives CDR1 SGHRS, CDR2 YFSETQ. There are 13 residues in the CDR3. The CDR3 here is CASRRREVGEQFF. Here the CDR3 DNA reads TGCGCCAGCAGAAGGAGGGAGGTTGGTGAGCAGTTCTTC.

The chain joins TRBV11-1 to TRBJ2-5; TRBD2 might be the D (5 bases). The CDR3 has 13 residues. The ends were cut back, 3 bases at V and 1 base at J, with 6 bases in the middle. Germline CDR1 and CDR2: SGHAT and FQDESV (reference sequence). The DNA for the CDR3 is TGTGCCAGCAGCTTCCGGGGCCAAGAGACCCAGTACTTC. This translates into CASSFRGQETQYF.

This clone was found many times. The chain is built from TRBV7-2 and TRBJ2-3, with D hard to call. Trimming pared 1 base from V and 1 base from J, leaving 9 bases between. Germline-derived CDR1 and CDR2 are SGHTA and FQGNSA. This CDR3 has 15 residues. In DNA, the CDR3 is TGTGCCAGCAGCTTAGATGGCTTACGCACAGATACGCAGTATTTT. The encoded protein is CASSLDGLRTDTQYF.

This rearrangement joins TRBV2 to TRBJ1-5; D is undetermined. CDR3 length: 13 residues. CDR1 and CDR2 from the germline V gene are SNHLY and FYNNEI. The V end was cut by 7 bases, the J end by 8 bases, with 15 bases between. The chain's CDR3 is CASTGSPREPQHF. The DNA for the CDR3 is TGTGCCAGCACAGGCAGCCCGAGGGAGCCCCAGCATTTT.

The chain links TRBV19 to TRBJ2-3; TRBD2 matches at 13 bases. Per germline, CDR1 LNHDA and CDR2 SQIVND (reference sequence). The CDR3 consists of 16 residues. Losses at the gene ends were 6 bases for V and 4 bases for J; bases not matched to a gene: 7. The chain's CDR3 is CASSLLAGGKADTQYF. The CDR3 DNA reads as TGTGCCAGTAGCCTACTAGCGGGAGGGAAGGCAGATACGCAGTATTTT.

The J gene is TRBJ2-3, the V gene TRBV11-2; 8 positions match TRBD2. Per germline, CDR1 SGHAT and CDR2 FQNNGV. The length of the CDR3 is 15 residues. Losses at the gene ends were 1 base for V and 0 bases for J; bases not matched to a gene: 0. CDR3 region: CASSLGGGSTDTQYF. The CDR3 DNA sequence: TGTGCCAGCAGCTTAGGCGGGGGGAGCACAGATACGCAGTATTTT.